The 9 T cell receptor beta chains below come from one sample, sequenced in a study of regulatory T cells in long-lasting Graves disease. As to time point: persistent/refractory GD, antithyroid drugs over 5 years with positive TRAb. PBMCs provided the RNA from which the TCR library was made. Construction of the TCR beta libraries employed iRepertoire HTBI primers in conjunction with Arm-PCR of CDR3 regions. TCRdb recomputed calls from the multiplex PCR reads with MiXCR, one row per CDR3 protein. The sample has some 420,000 distinct CDR3 sequences; 20% to 25% are singletons. The source was peripheral blood mononuclear cells (PBMCs), collected when the disease was refractory, from a patient treated with antithyroid drugs. These receptor sequences come from a female donor with Graves disease.

There are many counts of this clonotype. The chain employs TRBV28 and TRBJ1-1; TRBD1 is a possible D gene (5 bases). The CDR3 consists of 14 residues. V lost 4 bases, J lost 5 bases, and 14 bases lay in between. Germline CDR1 MDHEN, CDR2 SYDVKM. The CDR3 protein is CASSSARVGTEAFF. The DNA for the CDR3 is TGTGCCAGCAGTTCCGCCAGGGTAGGTACTGAAGCTTTCTTT.

This clonotype has just a few counts. This chain connects TRBV7-9 to TRBJ2-5, with 8 bases lining up with TRBD1. Per germline, CDR1 SEHNR and CDR2 FQNEAQ (reference sequence). The CDR3 covers 17 residues. Trimming cost V 5 bases and J 0 bases; bases outside gene matches: 11. CDR3 sequence reads: CASSQTYLTGDQETQYF. The CDR3 DNA reads as TGTGCCAGCAGCCAAACCTACCTGACAGGGGACCAAGAGACCCAGTACTTC.

At least ten counts were recorded for this clonotype. The chain employs TRBV6-1 and TRBJ1-1; D is unclear. The CDR3 sequence is 15 residues long. Germline CDR1 reads MNHNS; CDR2 reads SASEGT. Trimming shortened V by 6 bases and J by 1 base, and 15 bases separated the two germline ends. The DNA of the CDR3 is TGTGCCAGCAGGGGTGGTTGGAGGCAGAACACTGAAGCTTTCTTT. As protein: CASRGGWRQNTEAFF.

The CDR3 spells CAIAPGQAGVGGKLFF. CDR3 coding DNA: TGTGCCATCGCGCCAGGACAGGCAGGGGTCGGTGGGAAACTGTTTTTT. This rearrangement joins TRBV6-1 to TRBJ1-4, with 7 bases identical to TRBD1. V was pared by 10 bases and J by 11 bases, with 22 bases of the junction left unmatched. Germline-derived CDR1 and CDR2 are MNHNS and SASEGT. The CDR3 sequence is 16 residues long.

This clonotype was detected ten times or more. V gene TRBV24-1 combines with J gene TRBJ2-5; D remains ambiguous. There are 13 residues in the CDR3. The germline V gene has CDR1 KGHDR and CDR2 SFDVKD. Trimming took off 7 bases at V and 2 bases at J, with 10 bases between the two ends. In DNA form, the CDR3 reads TGTGCCACCAGCAAGGATCAGCAAGAGACCCAGTACTTC. Translation gives CATSKDQQETQYF.

The gene calls are TRBV10-3 and TRBJ2-5; a possible D gene is TRBD2 (5 bases). This CDR3 has 13 residues. Trimming pared 8 bases from V and 2 bases from J, leaving 12 bases between. Per germline, CDR1 ENHRY and CDR2 SYGVKD. The CDR3 sequence is CAIQRWSQETQYF. The CDR3 nucleotides are TGTGCCATCCAGCGGTGGAGTCAAGAGACCCAGTACTTC.

V and J are TRBV27 and TRBJ2-7; weak D call: TRBD1 (6 bases). V was shortened by 4 bases and J by 4 bases, with 11 bases between the two germline ends. Germline V gene sequence: CDR1 MNHEY, CDR2 SMNVEV (reference sequence). The CDR3 is 13 residues long. In DNA, the CDR3 is TGTGCCAGCAGTTCACAGGGATGGTACGAGCAGTACTTC. Its translation is CASSSQGWYEQYF.

In its sample, this clonotype was seen many times. The chain joins TRBV10-3 to TRBJ2-5; D is ambiguous. V lost 4 bases, J lost 2 bases, and 8 bases lay in between. CDR1 is ENHRY and CDR2 is SYGVKD in the germline V gene. CDR3 length: 13 amino acids. Written as DNA, the CDR3 is TGTGCCATCAGTGTTTCACCTCAAGAGACCCAGTACTTC. It is translated as CAISVSPQETQYF.

The genes are TRBV29-1 and TRBJ2-1; TRBD2 matches 9 bases. J lost 3 bases, V lost 7 bases, and 10 bases had no gene match. Germline V gene lookup returns CDR1 SQVTM and CDR2 ANQGSEA. This CDR3 comprises 15 residues. As DNA, the CDR3 is TGCAGCGCCCCGACTAGCGGAGGCCTCTACAATGAGCAGTTCTTC. It codes for CSAPTSGGLYNEQFF.